This T cell receptor (beta chain) was identified in a study of control samples from healthy donors and cancer patients. Sequencing was performed with immunoSEQ multiplex PCR; in TCRdb, only in-frame clones are kept and a portion is missing. Here the sample spans about 120,000 clones, around nine tenths being singletons. Looked up from germline, CDR1 is SGHRS and CDR2 is YFSETQ. After removal of 4 bases from V and 5 bases from J, the junction contained 2 bases not matched to a gene. CDR3 length: 13 residues. Material for sequencing was blood. V gene TRBV5-1 combines with J gene TRBJ2-2; 7 bases fit TRBD1. The receptor's source is a woman between 70 and 85 years old in good health. In DNA form, the CDR3 reads TGCGCCAGCAGCACGGGACAGACCGGGGAGCTGTTTTTT. Its translation is CASSTGQTGELFF.